A selection of T cell receptor beta chains follows, all from one sample in a study of CD8 T cells in Susac syndrome. Using its own MiXCR run on the immunoSEQ multiplex PCR reads, TCRdb lists one record per CDR3 protein. The sample yields some 190,000 distinct CDR3 sequences, approximately 94% seen once. Sequencing used CD4+ T cells from PBMCs. The receptors stem from a human donor in good health. The CDR3 runs from the conserved cysteine through the conserved F or W. Each record gives: CDR3 DNA, CDR3 protein, clone size, J gene, CDR3 length, V gene, D gene. A D gene is named only where the DNA matches it firmly. Expanded clones get a size class; other rows say once, few or many, or leave the size out.

cdr3_nt: TGCAGTGCTAGGATGGGGGTTGAGCAGTTCTTC
cdr3_aa: CSARMGVEQFF
clone_size: .
j_call: TRBJ2-1
cdr3_length: 11
v_call: TRBV20-1
d_call: .

cdr3_nt: TGTGCCAGCAGCTCGCCTCCGGAGGCAGATACGCAGTATTTT
cdr3_aa: CASSSPPEADTQYF
clone_size: .
j_call: TRBJ2-3
cdr3_length: 14
v_call: TRBV7-2
d_call: .

cdr3_nt: TGCGCCAGCAGCTTCCCGGAGGGAGAGACCCAGTACTTC
cdr3_aa: CASSFPEGETQYF
clone_size: .
j_call: TRBJ2-5
cdr3_length: 13
v_call: TRBV5-1
d_call: .

cdr3_nt: TGTGCCAGCTCACCATACAGAGATCAGCCCCAGCATTTT
cdr3_aa: CASSPYRDQPQHF
clone_size: .
j_call: TRBJ1-5
cdr3_length: 13
v_call: TRBV18
d_call: .

cdr3_nt: TGTGCCAGCAGCGTAGGGGCTGGCAAAGAGACCCAGTACTTC
cdr3_aa: CASSVGAGKETQYF
clone_size: .
j_call: TRBJ2-5
cdr3_length: 14
v_call: TRBV9
d_call: .

cdr3_nt: TGCAGTGCTCAATTGTGGGGGACACCGTTCGGAAACAATGAGCAGTTCTTC
cdr3_aa: CSAQLWGTPFGNNEQFF
clone_size: once
j_call: TRBJ2-1
cdr3_length: 17
v_call: TRBV20-1
d_call: .

cdr3_nt: TGTGCCAGTAGTGTGCGGCAGGGCGGCTTTAATGGCTACACCTTC
cdr3_aa: CASSVRQGGFNGYTF
clone_size: .
j_call: TRBJ1-2
cdr3_length: 15
v_call: TRBV19
d_call: .

cdr3_nt: TGTGCCTGGAGTCGAGATACTAGCTACGAGCAGTACTTC
cdr3_aa: CAWSRDTSYEQYF
clone_size: .
j_call: TRBJ2-7
cdr3_length: 13
v_call: TRBV30
d_call: .

cdr3_nt: TGCAGCGTCCAACTGAGACAGAGGGAGACCCAGTACTTC
cdr3_aa: CSVQLRQRETQYF
clone_size: .
j_call: TRBJ2-5
cdr3_length: 13
v_call: TRBV29-1
d_call: .

cdr3_nt: TGTGCCAGCAGTTACGGGGGCGCGAATGGCTACACCTTC
cdr3_aa: CASSYGGANGYTF
clone_size: .
j_call: TRBJ1-2
cdr3_length: 13
v_call: TRBV6-5
d_call: .

cdr3_nt: TGCAGCGTTGTGGCTGGGGCAGGCTGGGATACGCAGTATTTT
cdr3_aa: CSVVAGAGWDTQYF
clone_size: .
j_call: TRBJ2-3
cdr3_length: 14
v_call: TRBV29-1
d_call: .

cdr3_nt: TGTGCCAGCAGCTGGCAGTCATCCAATCAGCCCCAGCATTTT
cdr3_aa: CASSWQSSNQPQHF
clone_size: .
j_call: TRBJ1-5
cdr3_length: 14
v_call: TRBV7-8
d_call: .

cdr3_nt: TGCAGTGCTAAGGGCCAGCTTGAAGCTTTCTTT
cdr3_aa: CSAKGQLEAFF
clone_size: .
j_call: TRBJ1-1
cdr3_length: 11
v_call: TRBV20-1
d_call: .

cdr3_nt: TGTGCCAGCAGTTTAGGGGTTCAAGAGACCCAGTACTTC
cdr3_aa: CASSLGVQETQYF
clone_size: few
j_call: TRBJ2-5
cdr3_length: 13
v_call: TRBV28
d_call: .

cdr3_nt: TGTGCCAGCAGCCCCCCGCTAGATCTCTATGGCTACACCTTC
cdr3_aa: CASSPPLDLYGYTF
clone_size: .
j_call: TRBJ1-2
cdr3_length: 14
v_call: TRBV12-3/TRBV12-4
d_call: .

cdr3_nt: TGCGCCAGCAGCTTGGTAGCTAGCGGGAGGCTTGAGCAGTTCTTC
cdr3_aa: CASSLVASGRLEQFF
clone_size: .
j_call: TRBJ2-1
cdr3_length: 15
v_call: TRBV5-1
d_call: TRBD2

cdr3_nt: TGTGCCTGGGATCCGACAGGGGCTGGGGCCAACGTCCTGACTTTC
cdr3_aa: CAWDPTGAGANVLTF
clone_size: .
j_call: TRBJ2-6
cdr3_length: 15
v_call: TRBV30
d_call: TRBD1

cdr3_nt: TGTGCCACCGGTCCGGGGTTCTTC
cdr3_aa: CATGPGFF
clone_size: .
j_call: TRBJ2-1
cdr3_length: 8
v_call: TRBV2
d_call: .

cdr3_nt: TGTGCCAGTAGTGACCCCGGACAGATTAACATTCAGTACTTC
cdr3_aa: CASSDPGQINIQYF
clone_size: .
j_call: TRBJ2-4
cdr3_length: 14
v_call: TRBV19
d_call: .

cdr3_nt: TGTGCCAGCAGCCCACCGTGGCGCTATGGCTACACCTTC
cdr3_aa: CASSPPWRYGYTF
clone_size: .
j_call: TRBJ1-2
cdr3_length: 13
v_call: TRBV7-9
d_call: .

cdr3_nt: TGCAGTGCAGGGTATCAGCCCCAGCATTTT
cdr3_aa: CSAGYQPQHF
clone_size: .
j_call: TRBJ1-5
cdr3_length: 10
v_call: TRBV20-1
d_call: .

cdr3_nt: TGTGCCAGCTCACCACCGGGACTAGCGTCCCCAGATACGCAGTATTTT
cdr3_aa: CASSPPGLASPDTQYF
clone_size: .
j_call: TRBJ2-3
cdr3_length: 16
v_call: TRBV18
d_call: TRBD2

cdr3_nt: TGTGCCAGCAGTTTGATTACGGGGACACAACAAGAGACCCAGTACTTC
cdr3_aa: CASSLITGTQQETQYF
clone_size: .
j_call: TRBJ2-5
cdr3_length: 16
v_call: TRBV12-3/TRBV12-4
d_call: .

cdr3_nt: TGCAGTGCACCGGACAGGGCAGACTATGGCTACACCTTC
cdr3_aa: CSAPDRADYGYTF
clone_size: .
j_call: TRBJ1-2
cdr3_length: 13
v_call: TRBV20-1
d_call: TRBD1

cdr3_nt: TGCAGCGTTGAAAGTGCGTCAGCAAGCTCCTACAATGAGCAGTTCTTC
cdr3_aa: CSVESASASSYNEQFF
clone_size: .
j_call: TRBJ2-1
cdr3_length: 16
v_call: TRBV29-1
d_call: .

cdr3_nt: TGTGCCAGCAGTTTACAGGGACCACAATACATCGGGGAGCTGTTTTTT
cdr3_aa: CASSLQGPQYIGELFF
clone_size: .
j_call: TRBJ2-2
cdr3_length: 16
v_call: TRBV12-3/TRBV12-4
d_call: .

cdr3_nt: TGTGCCTCAACGGATGGTTCTGGAAACACCATATATTTT
cdr3_aa: CASTDGSGNTIYF
clone_size: .
j_call: TRBJ1-3
cdr3_length: 13
v_call: TRBV30
d_call: .

cdr3_nt: TGCAGTGCCCAACAACCTAGCGTCAAAAACATTCAGTACTTC
cdr3_aa: CSAQQPSVKNIQYF
clone_size: .
j_call: TRBJ2-4
cdr3_length: 14
v_call: TRBV20-1
d_call: .

cdr3_nt: TGCAGCGTTGAAGTGCCGGGGACCCAGTACTTC
cdr3_aa: CSVEVPGTQYF
clone_size: .
j_call: TRBJ2-5
cdr3_length: 11
v_call: TRBV29-1
d_call: .

cdr3_nt: TGTGCCAGCAGTTTAGGCGGTGTGGAGGATACGCAGTATTTT
cdr3_aa: CASSLGGVEDTQYF
clone_size: .
j_call: TRBJ2-3
cdr3_length: 14
v_call: TRBV28
d_call: .

cdr3_nt: TGTGCCAGCAGCCGGGACACCTTCGATCAGCCCCAGCATTTT
cdr3_aa: CASSRDTFDQPQHF
clone_size: .
j_call: TRBJ1-5
cdr3_length: 14
v_call: TRBV12-3/TRBV12-4
d_call: .

cdr3_nt: TGTGCCTGGAGTGTAGGGGACAGGGCATACAATGAGCAGTTCTTC
cdr3_aa: CAWSVGDRAYNEQFF
clone_size: .
j_call: TRBJ2-1
cdr3_length: 15
v_call: TRBV30
d_call: TRBD1

cdr3_nt: TGTGCCAGCAGCCAAGATCTGTTGTGGGCTTTCTTT
cdr3_aa: CASSQDLLWAFF
clone_size: .
j_call: TRBJ1-1
cdr3_length: 12
v_call: TRBV4-2
d_call: .

cdr3_nt: TGCAGTGCTAGATTGTCGGGGCGAAACATTCAGTACTTC
cdr3_aa: CSARLSGRNIQYF
clone_size: .
j_call: TRBJ2-4
cdr3_length: 13
v_call: TRBV20-1
d_call: .

cdr3_nt: TGTGCCAGCAGCCAGCGGACTAGCGGGCAAGAGACCCAGTACTTC
cdr3_aa: CASSQRTSGQETQYF
clone_size: .
j_call: TRBJ2-5
cdr3_length: 15
v_call: TRBV3-1
d_call: TRBD2

cdr3_nt: TGTGCCACCGGTCCCGGGACTAGCGGGAGGGAAGAGACCCAGTACTTC
cdr3_aa: CATGPGTSGREETQYF
clone_size: .
j_call: TRBJ2-5
cdr3_length: 16
v_call: TRBV15
d_call: TRBD2

cdr3_nt: TGTGCCTGGAGTGTACTGACAGACTTCACAGATACGCAGTATTTT
cdr3_aa: CAWSVLTDFTDTQYF
clone_size: .
j_call: TRBJ2-3
cdr3_length: 15
v_call: TRBV30
d_call: .

cdr3_nt: TGCAGCGACCGGGGACCTTCAGGCGAGACCCAGTACTTC
cdr3_aa: CSDRGPSGETQYF
clone_size: .
j_call: TRBJ2-5
cdr3_length: 13
v_call: TRBV29-1
d_call: .

cdr3_nt: TGTGCCAGCAGTTTCCTAGCGGGAGGGGACAATGAGCAGTTCTTC
cdr3_aa: CASSFLAGGDNEQFF
clone_size: .
j_call: TRBJ2-1
cdr3_length: 15
v_call: TRBV6-6
d_call: TRBD2

cdr3_nt: TGTGCCAGCAGTTACTCCCGACTAGCGGGAGTGTTGACAGATACGCAGTATTTT
cdr3_aa: CASSYSRLAGVLTDTQYF
clone_size: .
j_call: TRBJ2-3
cdr3_length: 18
v_call: TRBV6-2/TRBV6-3
d_call: TRBD2

cdr3_nt: TGCAGCGTTGGAGGGGCGGTGAACACTGAAGCTTTCTTT
cdr3_aa: CSVGGAVNTEAFF
clone_size: .
j_call: TRBJ1-1
cdr3_length: 13
v_call: TRBV29-1
d_call: .

cdr3_nt: TGCAGCGTTTCGATCACTAACTCCTACGAGCAGTACTTC
cdr3_aa: CSVSITNSYEQYF
clone_size: .
j_call: TRBJ2-7
cdr3_length: 13
v_call: TRBV29-1
d_call: .

cdr3_nt: TGTGCCAGCAACGGACTAGCGGGAGAGGATACGCAGTATTTT
cdr3_aa: CASNGLAGEDTQYF
clone_size: .
j_call: TRBJ2-3
cdr3_length: 14
v_call: TRBV12-3/TRBV12-4
d_call: TRBD2

cdr3_nt: TGCAGCGCCGGACAGGGGGAAGCTTTCTTT
cdr3_aa: CSAGQGEAFF
clone_size: .
j_call: TRBJ1-1
cdr3_length: 10
v_call: TRBV29-1
d_call: TRBD1

cdr3_nt: TGTGCCAGCACTAAAAGACTAGCGGACAATGAGCAGTTCTTC
cdr3_aa: CASTKRLADNEQFF
clone_size: once
j_call: TRBJ2-1
cdr3_length: 14
v_call: TRBV6-5
d_call: TRBD2

cdr3_nt: TGCAGTGCTAGAGATTCTCGCGGTTCCTACAATGAGCAGTTCTTC
cdr3_aa: CSARDSRGSYNEQFF
clone_size: .
j_call: TRBJ2-1
cdr3_length: 15
v_call: TRBV20-1
d_call: .